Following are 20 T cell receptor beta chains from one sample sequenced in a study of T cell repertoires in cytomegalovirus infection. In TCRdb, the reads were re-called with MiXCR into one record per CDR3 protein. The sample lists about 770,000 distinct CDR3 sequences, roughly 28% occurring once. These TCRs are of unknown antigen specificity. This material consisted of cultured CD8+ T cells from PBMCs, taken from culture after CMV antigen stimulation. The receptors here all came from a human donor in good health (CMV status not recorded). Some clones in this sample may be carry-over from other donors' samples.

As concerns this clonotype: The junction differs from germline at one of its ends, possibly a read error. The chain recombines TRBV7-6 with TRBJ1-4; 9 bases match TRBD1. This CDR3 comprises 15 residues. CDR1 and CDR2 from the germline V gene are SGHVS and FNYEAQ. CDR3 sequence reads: CASTLLGTGNEKLLF. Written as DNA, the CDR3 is TGTGCCAGCACCCTTTTGGGGACAGGGAATGAAAAACTGCTTTTT.

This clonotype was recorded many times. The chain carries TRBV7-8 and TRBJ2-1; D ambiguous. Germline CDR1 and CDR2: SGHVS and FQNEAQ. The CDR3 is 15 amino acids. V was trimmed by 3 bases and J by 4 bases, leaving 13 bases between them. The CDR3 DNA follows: TGTGCCAGCAGCTTCAGGACGGTTCCTTACAATGAGCAGTTCTTC. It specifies CASSFRTVPYNEQFF.

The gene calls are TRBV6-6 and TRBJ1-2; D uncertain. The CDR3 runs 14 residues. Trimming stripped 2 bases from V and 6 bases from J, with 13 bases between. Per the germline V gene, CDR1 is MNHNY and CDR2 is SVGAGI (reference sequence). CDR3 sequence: CASSYESGLDGYTF. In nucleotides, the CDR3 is TGTGCCAGCAGTTACGAGTCGGGGTTGGATGGCTACACCTTC.

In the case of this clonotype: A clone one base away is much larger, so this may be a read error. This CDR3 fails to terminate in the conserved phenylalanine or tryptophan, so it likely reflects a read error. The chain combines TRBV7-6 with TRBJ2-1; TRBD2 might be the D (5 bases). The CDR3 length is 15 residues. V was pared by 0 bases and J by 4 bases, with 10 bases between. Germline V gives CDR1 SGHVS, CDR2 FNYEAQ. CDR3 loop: CASSLADTSYNEQFL. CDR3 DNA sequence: TGTGCCAGCAGCTTAGCGGATACTAGTTACAATGAGCAGTTCCTC.

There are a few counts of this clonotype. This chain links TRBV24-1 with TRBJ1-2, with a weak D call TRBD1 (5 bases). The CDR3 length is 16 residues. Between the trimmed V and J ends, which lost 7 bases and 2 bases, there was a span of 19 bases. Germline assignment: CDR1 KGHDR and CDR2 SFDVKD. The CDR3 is CATSQGSGRENYGYTF. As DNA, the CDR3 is TGTGCCACCAGCCAGGGATCTGGACGGGAGAACTATGGCTACACCTTC.

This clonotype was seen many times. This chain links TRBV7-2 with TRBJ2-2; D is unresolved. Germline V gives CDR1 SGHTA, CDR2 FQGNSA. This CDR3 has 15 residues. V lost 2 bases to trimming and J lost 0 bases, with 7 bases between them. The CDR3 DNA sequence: TGTGCCAGCAGCTTATATCCCGCGAACACCGGGGAGCTGTTTTTT. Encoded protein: CASSLYPANTGELFF.

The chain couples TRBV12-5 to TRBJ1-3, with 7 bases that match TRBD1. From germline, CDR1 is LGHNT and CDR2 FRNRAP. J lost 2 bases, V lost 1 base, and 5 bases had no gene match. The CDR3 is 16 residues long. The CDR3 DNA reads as TGTGCTAGTGGTTTGGCCGGGACAGCTCCTGGAAACACCATATATTTT. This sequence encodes CASGLAGTAPGNTIYF.

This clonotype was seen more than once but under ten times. The CDR3 sequence: CASSYTGQGYEQYF. In DNA form, the CDR3 reads TGTGCCAGCAGTTACACGGGACAGGGCTACGAGCAGTACTTC. The chain employs TRBV6-2 or TRBV6-3 and TRBJ2-7; 9 nucleotides match TRBD1. The length of the CDR3 is 14 residues. J was trimmed by 3 bases and V by 2 bases; bases with no gene match: 2. In germline, CDR1 is MNHEY, CDR2 SVGEGT.

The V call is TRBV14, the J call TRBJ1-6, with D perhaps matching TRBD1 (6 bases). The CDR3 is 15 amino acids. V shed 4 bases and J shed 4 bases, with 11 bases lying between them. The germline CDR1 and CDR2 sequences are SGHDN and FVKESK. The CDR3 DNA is TGTGCCAGCAGCCTAGATCAGGGGTATAATTCACCCCTCCACTTT. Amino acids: CASSLDQGYNSPLHF.

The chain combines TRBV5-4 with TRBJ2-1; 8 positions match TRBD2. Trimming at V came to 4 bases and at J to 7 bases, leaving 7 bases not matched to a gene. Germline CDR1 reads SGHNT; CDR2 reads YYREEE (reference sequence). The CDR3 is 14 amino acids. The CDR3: CASSPRGGINEQFF. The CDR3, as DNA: TGTGCCAGCAGCCCACGGGGGGGCATTAATGAGCAGTTCTTC.

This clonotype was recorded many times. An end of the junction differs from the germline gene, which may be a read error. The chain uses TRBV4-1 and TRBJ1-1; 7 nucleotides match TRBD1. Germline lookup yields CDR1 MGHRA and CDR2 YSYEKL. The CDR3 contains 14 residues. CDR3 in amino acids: CASSLTGWNTEAFF. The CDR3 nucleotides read TGTGCCAGCAGTTTGACAGGGTGGAACACTGAAGCTTTCTTT.

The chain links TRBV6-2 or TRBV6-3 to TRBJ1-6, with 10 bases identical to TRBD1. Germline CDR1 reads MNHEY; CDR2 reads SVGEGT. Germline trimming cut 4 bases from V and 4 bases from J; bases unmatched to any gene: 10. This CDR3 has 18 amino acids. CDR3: CASSFDRGQPKYNSPLHF. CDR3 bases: TGTGCCAGCAGTTTCGACAGGGGGCAGCCTAAATATAATTCACCCCTCCACTTT.

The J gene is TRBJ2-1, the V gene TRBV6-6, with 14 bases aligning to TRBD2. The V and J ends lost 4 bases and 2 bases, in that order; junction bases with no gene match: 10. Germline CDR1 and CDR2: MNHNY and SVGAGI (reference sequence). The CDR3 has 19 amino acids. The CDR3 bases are TGTGCCAGCAGTTTCCTCCCGACTAGCGGGGGGGAGGCCTACAATGAGCAGTTCTTC. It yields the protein CASSFLPTSGGEAYNEQFF.

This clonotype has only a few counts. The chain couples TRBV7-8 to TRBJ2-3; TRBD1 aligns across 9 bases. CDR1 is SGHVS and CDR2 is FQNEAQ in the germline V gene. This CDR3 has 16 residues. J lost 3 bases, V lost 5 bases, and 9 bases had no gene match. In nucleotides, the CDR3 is TGTGCCAGCAGCGTTTGGGGACAGGGTGAGACAGATACGCAGTATTTT. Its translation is CASSVWGQGETDTQYF.

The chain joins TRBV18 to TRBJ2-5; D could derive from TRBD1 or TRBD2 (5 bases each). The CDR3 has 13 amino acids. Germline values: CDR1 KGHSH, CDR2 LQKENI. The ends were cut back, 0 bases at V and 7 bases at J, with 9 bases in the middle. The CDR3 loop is CASSPPGESTQYF. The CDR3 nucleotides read TGTGCCAGCTCACCACCGGGGGAATCGACCCAGTACTTC.

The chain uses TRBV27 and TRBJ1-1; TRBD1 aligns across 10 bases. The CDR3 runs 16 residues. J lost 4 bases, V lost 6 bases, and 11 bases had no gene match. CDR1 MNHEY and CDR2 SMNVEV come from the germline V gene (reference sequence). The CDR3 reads CASRRPGTGVSTEAFF. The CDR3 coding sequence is TGTGCCAGCAGGAGACCCGGGACAGGGGTGTCCACTGAAGCTTTCTTT.

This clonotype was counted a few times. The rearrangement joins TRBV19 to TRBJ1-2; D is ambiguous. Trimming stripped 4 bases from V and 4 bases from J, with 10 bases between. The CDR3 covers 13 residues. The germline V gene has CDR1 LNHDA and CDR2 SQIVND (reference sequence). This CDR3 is CASSSKSGYGYTF. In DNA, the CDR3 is TGTGCCAGTAGTAGTAAGTCAGGCTATGGCTACACCTTC.

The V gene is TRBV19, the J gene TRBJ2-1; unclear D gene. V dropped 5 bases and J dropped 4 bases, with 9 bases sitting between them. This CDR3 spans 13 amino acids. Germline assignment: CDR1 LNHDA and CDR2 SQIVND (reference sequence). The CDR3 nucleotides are TGTGCCAGTAGTGCCGATTGGTACAATGAGCAGTTCTTC. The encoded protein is CASSADWYNEQFF.

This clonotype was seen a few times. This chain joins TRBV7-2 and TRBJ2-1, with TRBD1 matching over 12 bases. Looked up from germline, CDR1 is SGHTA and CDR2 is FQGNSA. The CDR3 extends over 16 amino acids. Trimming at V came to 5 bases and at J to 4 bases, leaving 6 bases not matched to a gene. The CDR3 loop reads CASSPGTGGAYNEQFF. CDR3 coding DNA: TGTGCCAGCAGCCCCGGGACAGGGGGCGCTTACAATGAGCAGTTCTTC. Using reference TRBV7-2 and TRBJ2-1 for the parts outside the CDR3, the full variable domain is GAGVSQSPSNKVTEKGKDVELRCDPISGHTALYWYRQSLGQGLEFLIYFQGNSAPDKSGLPSDRFSAERTGGSVSTLTIQRTQQEDSAVYLCASSPGTGGAYNEQFFGPGTRLTVL.

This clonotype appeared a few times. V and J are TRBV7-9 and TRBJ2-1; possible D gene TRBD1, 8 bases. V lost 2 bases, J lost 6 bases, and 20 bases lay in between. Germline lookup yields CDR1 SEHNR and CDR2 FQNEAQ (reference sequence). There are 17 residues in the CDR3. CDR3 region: CASSLSGGRQGSNEQFF. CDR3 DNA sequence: TGTGCCAGCAGCTTATCCGGGGGGCGACAGGGGTCCAATGAGCAGTTCTTC.